This TCR beta chain was captured in a study of identifying expanded T cells in peripheral blood. Turning to this clone: The antigen remains undetermined.

Study-level points and caveats: Technical replicates showed approximately 1.2 changed clones; two weeks roughly 18; four weeks 19. Two-week clone count variance significantly increased as total template count grew.

During the collection period, no donor immune events like infections were recorded. Clones were read by immunoSEQ multiplex PCR, and TCRdb kept only the in-frame ones, dropping some. The data hold approximately 85,000 clones, with 84% observed a single time. The CDR3 length is 14 residues. Germline assignment: CDR1 MNHEY and CDR2 SVGAGI. Trimming removed 2 bases from V and 0 bases from J, with 8 bases in between. Sequenced material: blood. The clonotype was recovered from a person aged 18 to 75 in good health. The V call is TRBV6-5, the J call TRBJ2-7; D is unclear. CDR3 in DNA: TGTGCCAGCAGTTACAACGAGGACTCCTACGAGCAGTACTTC. Protein sequence: CASSYNEDSYEQYF.